This record looks at one T cell receptor (beta chain) sequence and its context. What it binds is not known. This entry is derived from a study of monozygotic twins with inflammatory bowel disease. Findings and limits, study-wide: Discrimination among different T cell subtypes was not achievable.

This CDR3 is 13 amino acids long. Germline V CDR1 and CDR2: SGHDT, YYEEEE. The authors used about 3.5 ug of total RNA per TCR library. Researchers ran eight separate cDNA reactions for each sample. Two nested PCRs, about 16 and 10 cycles, amplified TCRalpha and TCRbeta cDNA. Using the 5' RACE reads, TCRdb records one entry per CDR3 protein without DNA. Recorded for this sample: 200,000 to 250,000 distinct CDR3 sequences. Sample: blood. This rearrangement joins TRBV5-6 to TRBJ1-5; the D gene TCRdb calls, TRBD1, cannot be checked with no DNA. This receptor was obtained from a human donor with ulcerative colitis or Crohn's disease, or a healthy co-twin of an affected twin (not recorded which). The CDR3 protein is CASSAGRNQPQHF.